Listed here are 21 T cell receptor beta chains from one sample, sequenced in a study of shared clonotypes between healthy human individuals. Assay: immunoSEQ multiplex PCR; the TCRdb copy retains only in-frame clones and omits some. The sample lists about 680,000 clones; about 90% were seen once. Naive CD8 populations comprised CD45RO-negative cells positively selected for CCR7, excluding terminally differentiated effector memory CD45RA+ cells. Sequencing input: naive CD8+ T cells sorted from blood. The receptors originated from a man aged 25-45 years in good health.

This sequence joins TRBV9 and TRBJ2-7; D is uncertain. The V gene's germline CDR1 is SGDLS and CDR2 YYNGEE. V dropped 0 bases and J dropped 5 bases, with 12 bases sitting between them. The CDR3 is made up of 14 amino acids. CDR3 DNA: TGTGCCAGCAGCGTAGAGAGAGGAAGCAACGAGCAGTACTTC. It translates to CASSVERGSNEQYF.

The V and J genes are TRBV5-1 and TRBJ2-7, with TRBD1 as a possible D gene (6 bases). CDR3 length: 15 amino acids. Per the germline V gene, CDR1 is SGHRS and CDR2 is YFSETQ. The V end was cut by 3 bases, the J end by 3 bases, with 16 bases between. DNA for the CDR3: TGCGCCAGCAGCTACCGGGGCCCAGGGGACTACGAGCAGTACTTC. Its protein is CASSYRGPGDYEQYF.

CDR3 nucleotides: TGTGCCAGCAGTTACATGGGACAGTATGGCTACACCTTC. This codes for CASSYMGQYGYTF. The chain is built from TRBV6-5 and TRBJ1-2, with 7 bases fitting TRBD1. V dropped 2 bases and J dropped 5; count of bases not matched to a gene: 2. The CDR3 consists of 13 residues. The germline V gene encodes CDR1 MNHEY and CDR2 SVGAGI.

The chain carries TRBV6-5 and TRBJ1-4; tentatively, D is TRBD1 (5 bases). The V gene's germline CDR1 is MNHEY and CDR2 SVGAGI. CDR3 length: 12 residues. The ends were cut back, 2 bases at V and 10 bases at J, with 8 bases in the middle. CDR3 DNA sequence: TGTGCCAGCAGTTACGCCGGGGGAAAACTGTTTTTT. It codes for CASSYAGGKLFF.

The rearrangement uses TRBV28 and TRBJ2-7, with TRBD1 matching 10 bases. The V gene end was trimmed by 4 bases and the J gene end by 2 bases; junction bases not matched to a gene: 8. The CDR3 runs to 16 residues. Germline V gene lookup returns CDR1 MDHEN and CDR2 SYDVKM. The CDR3, as DNA: TGTGCCAGCAGTTCCCCCGGGACAGGGGTACCCTACGAGCAGTACTTC. It yields the protein CASSSPGTGVPYEQYF.

CDR3 coding DNA: TGTGCCAGCAGTGTAAGGGGCTCTCAAGAGACCCAGTACTTC. This translates into CASSVRGSQETQYF. V and J are TRBV2 and TRBJ2-5, with D maybe TRBD1 (5 bases). The V end was cut by 4 bases, the J end by 2 bases, with 11 bases between. The CDR3 extends over 14 amino acids. Germline loops: CDR1 SNHLY, CDR2 FYNNEI.

As concerns this clone: This sample includes further DNA sequences coding for the same CDR3. The gene calls are TRBV27 and TRBJ2-3; D remains unclear. This CDR3 contains 11 residues. Germline V lookup: CDR1 MNHEY, CDR2 SMNVEV (reference sequence). V was cut by 7 bases and J by 5 bases, with 7 bases left in between. The chain's CDR3 is CASTLGDTQYF. CDR3 sequence (DNA): TGTGCCAGCACCCTCGGAGATACGCAGTATTTT.

The genes are TRBV28 and TRBJ1-5; D uncertain. This CDR3 spans 17 amino acids. Trimming removed 3 bases at V and 4 bases at J, with 19 bases between. Germline V gene data show CDR1 as MDHEN and CDR2 as SYDVKM. The CDR3 protein is CASSFSTSPLRNQPQHF. The CDR3 nucleotides are TGTGCCAGCAGTTTCTCTACATCCCCCCTTCGGAATCAGCCCCAGCATTTT.

This clone is a singleton in its sample. This chain joins TRBV30 and TRBJ2-7, with 7 bases fitting TRBD1. The CDR3 spans 15 residues. The J segment lost 1 base and the V segment lost 0 bases, leaving 6 bases of the junction unmatched. Germline lookup yields CDR1 GTSNPN and CDR2 SVGIG (reference sequence). CDR3 in DNA: TGTGCCTGGAGTGTCCCCGACAGGGTTTCCTACGAGCAGTACTTC. Its protein product is CAWSVPDRVSYEQYF. Variable domain in full (rest from reference TRBV30 and TRBJ2-7): SQTIHQWPATLVQPVGSPLSLECTVEGTSNPNLYWYRQAAGRGLQLLFYSVGIGQISSEVPQNLSASRPQDRQFILSSKKLLLSDSGFYLCAWSVPDRVSYEQYFGPGTRLTVT.

This chain uses TRBV28 with TRBJ2-2; 9 bases fit TRBD2. The J segment lost 6 bases and the V segment lost 5 bases, leaving 10 bases of the junction unmatched. This CDR3 region has 16 residues. Germline V gene lookup returns CDR1 MDHEN and CDR2 SYDVKM. CDR3 nucleotide sequence: TGTGCCAGCAGTCCCCCGCTGGGACTAGCCGCCGGGGAGCTGTTTTTT. It translates to CASSPPLGLAAGELFF.

The chain employs TRBV10-3 and TRBJ1-1; D is undetermined. This CDR3 comprises 13 residues. Germline CDR1 ENHRY, CDR2 SYGVKD. Between the trimmed V and J ends, which lost 0 bases and 6 bases, there was a span of 8 bases. The chain's CDR3 is CAISESEFPEAFF. The CDR3 DNA follows: TGTGCCATCAGTGAGTCGGAGTTTCCTGAAGCTTTCTTT.

The chain recombines TRBV7-9 with TRBJ2-5; D ambiguous. Trimming cost V 7 bases and J 2 bases, with 14 bases left between them. This CDR3 is built from 14 residues. CDR1 and CDR2 from the germline V gene are SEHNR and FQNEAQ (reference sequence). The CDR3 DNA reads TGTGCCAGCACCCCCCCAATTCGGCAAGAGACCCAGTACTTC. Translated, it gives CASTPPIRQETQYF.

The chain has TRBV7-9 and TRBJ2-5, with 7 bases fitting TRBD1. Germline V gives CDR1 SEHNR, CDR2 FQNEAQ (reference sequence). This CDR3 comprises 14 residues. The V gene end was trimmed by 5 bases and the J gene end by 5 bases; junction bases not matched to a gene: 8. The CDR3 DNA follows: TGTGCCAGCAGCGCCACAGGGGACCGGGAGACCCAGTACTTC. It codes for CASSATGDRETQYF.

The chain combines TRBV27 with TRBJ2-5; D is tentatively TRBD1 or TRBD2 (6 bases each). V was shortened by 10 bases and J by 3 bases, with 12 bases between the two germline ends. Germline V gene sequence: CDR1 MNHEY, CDR2 SMNVEV (reference sequence). The length of the CDR3 is 12 residues. The CDR3 DNA is TGTGCCATTGGGGGGCCGAAAGAGACCCAGTACTTC. It yields the protein CAIGGPKETQYF.

Concerning this clone: This specimen includes other DNA sequences encoding the same CDR3. J is TRBJ2-2 and V is TRBV2; D remains ambiguous. Germline-derived CDR1 and CDR2 are SNHLY and FYNNEI. The length of the CDR3 is 11 residues. V gave up 6 bases and J gave up 4 bases, with 3 bases separating them. The CDR3 DNA reads TGTGCCAGCAGAATCACCGGGGAGCTGTTTTTT. Amino acids: CASRITGELFF.

The chain is built from TRBV27 and TRBJ2-1; 7 bases map to TRBD2. Germline CDR1 is MNHEY and CDR2 is SMNVEV (reference sequence). The V segment lost 7 bases and the J segment 5 bases; nucleotides outside the gene matches: 14. This CDR3 has 16 amino acids. The CDR3, as DNA: TGTGCCAGCATTCCCTCCCCAGCGGGACCCAACAATGAGCAGTTCTTC. This translates into CASIPSPAGPNNEQFF.

The chain has TRBV1 and TRBJ2-7; the listed D gene, TRBD1, was not tested against the DNA. TRBV1 is an annotated pseudogene. The CDR3 has 12 residues. Here the CDR3 reads CTSGGPSYEQYF. The CDR3 nucleotides read TGCACCAGCGGGGGCCCATCCTACGAGCAGTACTTC.

The chain has TRBV4-1 and TRBJ1-1; D call uncertain. CDR3 length: 13 residues. Trimming removed 4 bases from V and 0 bases from J, with 6 bases in between. Germline V gene sequence: CDR1 MGHRA, CDR2 YSYEKL. CDR3 coding DNA: TGCGCCAGCAGCCCGGGGATGAACACTGAAGCTTTCTTT. This sequence encodes CASSPGMNTEAFF.

This sequence joins TRBV7-9 and TRBJ1-5, with D unclear. This CDR3 contains 12 residues. Trimming cost V 3 bases and J 3 bases, with 3 bases left between them. Germline CDR1 SEHNR, CDR2 FQNEAQ (reference sequence). As DNA, the CDR3 is TGTGCCAGCAGCTTCTACAATCAGCCCCAGCATTTT. Its translation: CASSFYNQPQHF.

There are a few counts of this clone. CDR3 in DNA: TGTGCCAGCAGCCAGTCCCAGGGGGTCTACGAGCAGTACTTC. Its translation is CASSQSQGVYEQYF. This chain uses TRBV4-2 with TRBJ2-7; 7 bases fit TRBD1. Losses at the gene ends were 3 bases for V and 3 bases for J; bases not matched to a gene: 5. The V gene's germline CDR1 is LGHNA and CDR2 YNFKEQ. The CDR3 contains 14 residues.

The rearrangement uses TRBV28 and TRBJ2-5; 7 bases match TRBD1. The germline CDR1 and CDR2 sequences are MDHEN and SYDVKM. V was clipped by 7 bases and J by 3 bases; unmatched bases: 5. This CDR3 contains 13 residues. This CDR3 reads CASTAGTEETQYF. The CDR3 DNA follows: TGTGCCAGCACAGCTGGGACAGAAGAGACCCAGTACTTC.